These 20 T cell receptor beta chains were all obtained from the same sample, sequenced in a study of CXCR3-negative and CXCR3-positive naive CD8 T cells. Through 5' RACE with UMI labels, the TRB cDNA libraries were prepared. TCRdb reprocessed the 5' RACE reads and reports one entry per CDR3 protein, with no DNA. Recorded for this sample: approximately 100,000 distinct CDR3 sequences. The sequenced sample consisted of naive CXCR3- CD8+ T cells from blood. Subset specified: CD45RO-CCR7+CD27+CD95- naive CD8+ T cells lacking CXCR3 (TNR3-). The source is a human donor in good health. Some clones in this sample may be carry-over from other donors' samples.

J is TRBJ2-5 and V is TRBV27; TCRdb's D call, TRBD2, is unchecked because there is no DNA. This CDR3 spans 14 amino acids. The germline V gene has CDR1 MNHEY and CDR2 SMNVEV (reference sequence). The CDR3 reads CASSLRGGAETQYF.

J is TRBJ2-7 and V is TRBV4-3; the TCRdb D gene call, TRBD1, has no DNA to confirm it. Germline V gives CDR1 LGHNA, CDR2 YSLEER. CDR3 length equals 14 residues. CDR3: CASSQMATGDEQYF.

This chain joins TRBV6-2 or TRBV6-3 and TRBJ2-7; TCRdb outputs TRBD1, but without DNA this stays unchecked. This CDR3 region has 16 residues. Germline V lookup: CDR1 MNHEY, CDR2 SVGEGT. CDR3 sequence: CASSTNPLGPSYEQYF.

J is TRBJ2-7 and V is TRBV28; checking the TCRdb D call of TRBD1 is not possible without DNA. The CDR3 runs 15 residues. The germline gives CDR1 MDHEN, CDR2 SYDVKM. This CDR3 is CASSLYQGVVHEQYF.

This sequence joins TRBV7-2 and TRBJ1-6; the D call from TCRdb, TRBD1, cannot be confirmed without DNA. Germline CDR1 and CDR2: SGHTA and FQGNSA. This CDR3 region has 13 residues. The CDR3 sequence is CASSSTENSPLHF. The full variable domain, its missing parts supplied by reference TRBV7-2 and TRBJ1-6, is GAGVSQSPSNKVTEKGKDVELRCDPISGHTALYWYRQSLGQGLEFLIYFQGNSAPDKSGLPSDRFSAERTGGSVSTLTIQRTQQEDSAVYLCASSSTENSPLHFGNGTRLTVT.

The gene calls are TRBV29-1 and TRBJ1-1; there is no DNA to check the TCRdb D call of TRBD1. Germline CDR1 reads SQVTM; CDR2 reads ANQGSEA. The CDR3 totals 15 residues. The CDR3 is CSVEDPGQGADEAFF.

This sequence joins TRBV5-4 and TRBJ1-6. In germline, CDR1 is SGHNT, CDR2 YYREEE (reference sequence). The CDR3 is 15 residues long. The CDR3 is CASSHSWEMASPLHF.

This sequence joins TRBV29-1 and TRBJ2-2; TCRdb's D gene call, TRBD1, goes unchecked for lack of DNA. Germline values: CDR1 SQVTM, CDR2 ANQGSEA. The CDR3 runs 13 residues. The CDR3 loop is CSAKGGNTGELFF.

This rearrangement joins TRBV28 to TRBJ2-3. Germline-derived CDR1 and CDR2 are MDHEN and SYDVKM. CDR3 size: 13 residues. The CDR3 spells CASSFSTTDTQYF.

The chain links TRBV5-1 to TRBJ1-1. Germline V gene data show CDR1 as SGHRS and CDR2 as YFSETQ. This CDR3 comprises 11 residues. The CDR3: CASSLANEAFF.

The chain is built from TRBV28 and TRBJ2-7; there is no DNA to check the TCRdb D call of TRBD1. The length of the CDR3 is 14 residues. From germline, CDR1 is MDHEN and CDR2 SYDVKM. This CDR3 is CASSLRDGPYEQYF.

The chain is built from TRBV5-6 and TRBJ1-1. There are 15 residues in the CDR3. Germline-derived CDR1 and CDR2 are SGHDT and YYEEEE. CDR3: CASSLRGGLNTEAFF.

CDR3 loop: CSARPTGGGPYGYTF. The rearrangement joins TRBV20-1 to TRBJ1-2; TCRdb reports TRBD1, a call that lacks DNA to check it against. The germline V gene has CDR1 DFQATT and CDR2 SNEGSKA (reference sequence). This CDR3 is 15 amino acids long.

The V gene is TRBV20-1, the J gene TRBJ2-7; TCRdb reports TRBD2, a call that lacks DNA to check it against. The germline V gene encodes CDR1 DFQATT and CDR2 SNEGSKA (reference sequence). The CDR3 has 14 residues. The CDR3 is CSARYSGGAGEQYF.

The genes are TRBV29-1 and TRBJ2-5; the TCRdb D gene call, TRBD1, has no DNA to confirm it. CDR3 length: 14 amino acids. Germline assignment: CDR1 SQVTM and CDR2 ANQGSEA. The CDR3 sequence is CSVDGQIFSGTQYF. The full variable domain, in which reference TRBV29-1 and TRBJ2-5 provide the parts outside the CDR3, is SAVISQKPSRDICQRGTSLTIQCQVDSQVTMMFWYRQQPGQSLTLIATANQGSEATYESGFVIDKFPISRPNLTFSTLTVSNMSPEDSSIYLCSVDGQIFSGTQYFGPGTRLLVL.

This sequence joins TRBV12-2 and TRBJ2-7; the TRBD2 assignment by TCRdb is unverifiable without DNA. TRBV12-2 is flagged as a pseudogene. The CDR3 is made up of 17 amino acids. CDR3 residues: CASRFLVSPSGGYEQYF.

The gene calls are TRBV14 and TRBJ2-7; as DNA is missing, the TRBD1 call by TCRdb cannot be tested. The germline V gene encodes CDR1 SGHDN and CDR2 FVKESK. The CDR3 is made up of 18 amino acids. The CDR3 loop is CASSQIGGFGGLPYEQYF.

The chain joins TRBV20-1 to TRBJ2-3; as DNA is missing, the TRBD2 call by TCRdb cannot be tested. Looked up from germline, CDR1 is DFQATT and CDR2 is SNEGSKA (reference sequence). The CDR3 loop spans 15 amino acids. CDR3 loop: CSARDMGLGTDTQYF.

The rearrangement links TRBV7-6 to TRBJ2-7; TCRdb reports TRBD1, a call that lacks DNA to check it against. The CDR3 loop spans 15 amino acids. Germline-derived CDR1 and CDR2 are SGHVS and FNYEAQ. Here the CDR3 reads CASSLASGDGGEQYF.

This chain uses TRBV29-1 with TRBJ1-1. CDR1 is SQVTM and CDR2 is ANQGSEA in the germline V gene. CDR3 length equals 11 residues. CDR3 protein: CSGHQLTEAFF.